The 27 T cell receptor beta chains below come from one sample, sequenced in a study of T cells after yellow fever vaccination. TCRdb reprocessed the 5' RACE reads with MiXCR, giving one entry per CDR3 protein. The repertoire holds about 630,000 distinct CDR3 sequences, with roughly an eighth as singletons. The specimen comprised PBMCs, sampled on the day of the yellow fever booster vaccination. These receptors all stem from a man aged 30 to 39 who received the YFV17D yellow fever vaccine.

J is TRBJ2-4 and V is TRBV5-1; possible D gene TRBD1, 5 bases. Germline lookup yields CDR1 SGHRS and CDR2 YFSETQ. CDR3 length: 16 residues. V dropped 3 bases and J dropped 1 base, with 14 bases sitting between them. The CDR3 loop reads CASSSPQGGAKNIQYF. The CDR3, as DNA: TGCGCCAGCAGCTCGCCTCAGGGTGGGGCCAAAAACATTCAGTACTTC.

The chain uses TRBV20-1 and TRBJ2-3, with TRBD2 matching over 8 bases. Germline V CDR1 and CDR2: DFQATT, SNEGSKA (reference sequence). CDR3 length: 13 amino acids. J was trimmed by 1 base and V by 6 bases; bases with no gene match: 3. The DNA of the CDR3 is TGCAGTGCACCGACTAGCGGCACAGATACGCAGTATTTT. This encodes CSAPTSGTDTQYF.

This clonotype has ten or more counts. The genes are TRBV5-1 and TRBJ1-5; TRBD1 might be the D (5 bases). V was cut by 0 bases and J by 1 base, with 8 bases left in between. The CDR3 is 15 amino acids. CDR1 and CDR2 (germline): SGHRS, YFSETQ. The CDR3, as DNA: TGCGCCAGCAGCTTGGGGGGCTCAAGCAATCAGCCCCAGCATTTT. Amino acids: CASSLGGSSNQPQHF. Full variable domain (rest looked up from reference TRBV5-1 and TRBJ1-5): KAGVTQTPRYLIKTRGQQVTLSCSPISGHRSVSWYQQTPGQGLQFLFEYFSETQRNKGNFPGRFSGRQFSNSRSEMNVSTLELGDSALYLCASSLGGSSNQPQHFGDGTRLSIL.

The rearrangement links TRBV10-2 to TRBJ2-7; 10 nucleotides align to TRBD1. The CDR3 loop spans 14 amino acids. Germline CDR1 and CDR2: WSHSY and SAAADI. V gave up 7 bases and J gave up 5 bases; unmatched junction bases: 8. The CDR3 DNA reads TGCGCCAGCATGGGAGGGACAGGGGAGGACGAGCAGTACTTC. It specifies CASMGGTGEDEQYF.

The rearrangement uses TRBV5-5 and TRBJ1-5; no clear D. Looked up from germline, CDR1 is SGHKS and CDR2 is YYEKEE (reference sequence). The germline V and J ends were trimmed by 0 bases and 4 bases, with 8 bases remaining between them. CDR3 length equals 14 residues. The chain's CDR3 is CASSLGLTNQPQHF. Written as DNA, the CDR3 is TGTGCCAGCAGCTTGGGACTGACAAATCAGCCCCAGCATTTT.

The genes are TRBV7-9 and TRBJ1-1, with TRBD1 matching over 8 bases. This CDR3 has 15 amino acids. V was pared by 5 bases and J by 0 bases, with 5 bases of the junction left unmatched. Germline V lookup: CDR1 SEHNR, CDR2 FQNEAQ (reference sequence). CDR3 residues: CASSQDRAMNTEAFF. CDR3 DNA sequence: TGTGCCAGCAGCCAGGACAGGGCCATGAACACTGAAGCTTTCTTT. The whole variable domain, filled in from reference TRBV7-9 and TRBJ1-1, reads DTGVSQNPRHKITKRGQNVTFRCDPISEHNRLYWYRQTLGQGPEFLTYFQNEAQLEKSRLLSDRFSAERPKGSFSTLEIQRTEQGDSAMYLCASSQDRAMNTEAFFGQGTRLTVV.

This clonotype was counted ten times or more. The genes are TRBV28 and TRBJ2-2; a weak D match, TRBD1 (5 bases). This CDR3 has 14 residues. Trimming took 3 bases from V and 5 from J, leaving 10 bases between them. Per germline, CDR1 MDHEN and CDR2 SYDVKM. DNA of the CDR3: TGTGCCAGCAGTTTTTCAGCAGGGACCGGGGAGCTGTTTTTT. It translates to CASSFSAGTGELFF. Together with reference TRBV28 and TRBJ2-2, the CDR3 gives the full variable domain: DVKVTQSSRYLVKRTGEKVFLECVQDMDHENMFWYRQDPGLGLRLIYFSYDVKMKEKGDIPEGYSVSREKKERFSLILESASTNQTSMYLCASSFSAGTGELFFGEGSRLTVL.

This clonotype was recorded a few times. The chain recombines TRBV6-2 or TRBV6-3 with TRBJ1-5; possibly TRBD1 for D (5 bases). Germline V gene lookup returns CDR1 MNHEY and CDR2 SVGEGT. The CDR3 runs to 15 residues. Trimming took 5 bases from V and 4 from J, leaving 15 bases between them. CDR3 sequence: CASSATGEINQPQHF. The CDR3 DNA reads TGTGCCAGCAGTGCGACGGGGGAGATAAATCAGCCCCAGCATTTT.

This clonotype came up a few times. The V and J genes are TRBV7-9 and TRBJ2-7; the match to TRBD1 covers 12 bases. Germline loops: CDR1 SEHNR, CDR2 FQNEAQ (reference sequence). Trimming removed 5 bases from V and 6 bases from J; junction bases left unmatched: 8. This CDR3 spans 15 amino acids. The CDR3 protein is CASSIPGQGAREQYF. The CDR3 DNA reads TGTGCCAGCAGCATTCCGGGACAGGGGGCGCGCGAGCAGTACTTC.

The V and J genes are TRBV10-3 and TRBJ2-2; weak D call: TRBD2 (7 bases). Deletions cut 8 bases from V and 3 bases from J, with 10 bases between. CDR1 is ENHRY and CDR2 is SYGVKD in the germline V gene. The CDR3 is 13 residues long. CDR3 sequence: CAIRGADTGELFF. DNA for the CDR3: TGTGCCATCCGGGGGGCTGACACCGGGGAGCTGTTTTTT.

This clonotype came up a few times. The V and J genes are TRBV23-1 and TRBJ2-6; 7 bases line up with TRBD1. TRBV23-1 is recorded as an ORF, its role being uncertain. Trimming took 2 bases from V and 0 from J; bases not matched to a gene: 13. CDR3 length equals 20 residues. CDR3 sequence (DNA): TGCGCCAGCAGTCAACAACAAAGACAGGGTGGTCGCTCTGGGGCCAACGTCCTGACTTTC. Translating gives CASSQQQRQGGRSGANVLTF.

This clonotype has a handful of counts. CDR3 sequence: CASSFRDRGAYEQYF. CDR3 sequence (DNA): TGTGCCAGCAGTTTCCGCGACAGGGGAGCCTACGAGCAGTACTTC. The chain joins TRBV6-5 to TRBJ2-7; the match to TRBD1 covers 8 bases. With 4 bases clipped from V and 2 bases from J, the junction kept 7 bases outside the gene matches. This CDR3 region has 15 residues. Germline V gene lookup returns CDR1 MNHEY and CDR2 SVGAGI.

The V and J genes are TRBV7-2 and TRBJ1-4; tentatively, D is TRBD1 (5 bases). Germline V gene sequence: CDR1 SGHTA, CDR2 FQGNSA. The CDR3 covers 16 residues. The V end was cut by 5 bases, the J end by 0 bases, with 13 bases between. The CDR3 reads CASSRDSDATNEKLFF. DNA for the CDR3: TGTGCCAGCAGCCGTGACAGTGACGCAACTAATGAAAAACTGTTTTTT.

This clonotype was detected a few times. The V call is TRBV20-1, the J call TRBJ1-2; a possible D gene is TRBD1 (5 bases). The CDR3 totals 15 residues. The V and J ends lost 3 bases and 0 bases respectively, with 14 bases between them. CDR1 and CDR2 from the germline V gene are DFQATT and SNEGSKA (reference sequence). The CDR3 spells CSARGDGTSNYGYTF. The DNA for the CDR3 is TGCAGTGCTAGGGGGGACGGAACGTCTAACTATGGCTACACCTTC.

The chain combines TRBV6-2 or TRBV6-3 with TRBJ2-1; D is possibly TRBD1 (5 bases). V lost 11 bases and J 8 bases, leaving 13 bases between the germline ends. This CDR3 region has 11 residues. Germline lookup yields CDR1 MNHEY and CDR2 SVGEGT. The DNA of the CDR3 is TGTGCCGGCGGAAGGGGCGATGAGCAGTTCTTC. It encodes CAGGRGDEQFF.

The CDR3, as DNA: TGCGCCAGCAGCCGGGACACACGCACAGATACGCAGTATTTT. Its protein is CASSRDTRTDTQYF. The V and J genes are TRBV4-1 and TRBJ2-3; the D gene is possibly TRBD1 (6 bases). The CDR3 length is 14 residues. Germline V CDR1 and CDR2: MGHRA, YSYEKL. The ends were cut back, 4 bases at V and 1 base at J, with 9 bases in the middle.

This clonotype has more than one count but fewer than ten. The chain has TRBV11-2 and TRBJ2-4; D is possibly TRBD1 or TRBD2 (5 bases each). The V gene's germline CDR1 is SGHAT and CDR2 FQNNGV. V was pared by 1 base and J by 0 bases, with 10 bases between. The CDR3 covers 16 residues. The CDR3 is CASSLGAGRAKNIQYF. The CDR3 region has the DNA TGTGCCAGCAGCTTAGGGGCAGGGAGAGCCAAAAACATTCAGTACTTC.

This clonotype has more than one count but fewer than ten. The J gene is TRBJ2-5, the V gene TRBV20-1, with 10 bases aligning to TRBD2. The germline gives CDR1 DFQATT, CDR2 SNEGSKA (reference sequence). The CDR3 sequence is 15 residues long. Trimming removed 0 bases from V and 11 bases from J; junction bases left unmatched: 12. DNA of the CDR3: TGCAGTGCTAGAGACCCGGGACTAGCGTCCGGGGCTCAGTACTTC. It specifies CSARDPGLASGAQYF.

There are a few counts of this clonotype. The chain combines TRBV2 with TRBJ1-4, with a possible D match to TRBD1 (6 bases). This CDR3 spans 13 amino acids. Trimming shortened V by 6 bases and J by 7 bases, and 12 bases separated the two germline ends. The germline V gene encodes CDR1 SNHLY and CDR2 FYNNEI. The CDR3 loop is CASRTGGSEKLFF. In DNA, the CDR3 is TGTGCCAGCAGGACAGGCGGGAGTGAAAAACTGTTTTTT.

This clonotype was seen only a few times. DNA for the CDR3: TGTGCCAGCAGTTTAGGTCGACGGGCCTACGAGCAGTACTTC. Its translation is CASSLGRRAYEQYF. The chain has TRBV27 and TRBJ2-7; D not certain. In germline, CDR1 is MNHEY, CDR2 SMNVEV (reference sequence). Trimming left V 2 bases short and J 2 bases short, with 10 bases between. This CDR3 comprises 14 residues.

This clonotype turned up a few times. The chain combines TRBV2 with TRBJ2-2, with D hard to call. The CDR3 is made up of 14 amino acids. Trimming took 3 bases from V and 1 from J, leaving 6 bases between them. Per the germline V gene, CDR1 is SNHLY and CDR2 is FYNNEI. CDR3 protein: CASSDGLNTGELFF. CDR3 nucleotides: TGTGCCAGCAGTGACGGCTTGAACACCGGGGAGCTGTTTTTT.

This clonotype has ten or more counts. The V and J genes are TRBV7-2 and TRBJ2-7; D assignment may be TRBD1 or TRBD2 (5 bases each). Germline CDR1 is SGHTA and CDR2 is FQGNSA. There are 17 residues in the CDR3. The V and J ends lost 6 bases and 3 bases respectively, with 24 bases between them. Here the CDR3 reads CASRDTQWGSGFYEQYF. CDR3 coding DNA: TGTGCCAGCAGGGATACTCAATGGGGGTCGGGGTTCTACGAGCAGTACTTC.

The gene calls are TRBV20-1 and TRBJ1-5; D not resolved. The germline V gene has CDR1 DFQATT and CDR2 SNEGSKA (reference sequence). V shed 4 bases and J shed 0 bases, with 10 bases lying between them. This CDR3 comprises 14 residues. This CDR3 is CSATPRDSNQPQHF. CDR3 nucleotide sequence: TGCAGTGCTACCCCGCGGGATAGCAATCAGCCCCAGCATTTT.

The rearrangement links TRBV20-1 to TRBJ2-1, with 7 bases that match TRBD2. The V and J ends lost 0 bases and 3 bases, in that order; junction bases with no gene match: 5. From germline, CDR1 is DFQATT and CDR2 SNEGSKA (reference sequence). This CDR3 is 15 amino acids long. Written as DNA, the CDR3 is TGCAGTGCTAGAGAATGGCGGGAGATCTACAATGAGCAGTTCTTC. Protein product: CSAREWREIYNEQFF.

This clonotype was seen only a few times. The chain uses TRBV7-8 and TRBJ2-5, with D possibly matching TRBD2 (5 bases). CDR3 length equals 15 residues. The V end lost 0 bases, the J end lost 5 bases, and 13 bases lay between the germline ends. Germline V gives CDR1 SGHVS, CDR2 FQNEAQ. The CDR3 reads CASSLAGLTVETQYF. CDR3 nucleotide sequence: TGTGCCAGCAGCTTAGCCGGACTGACCGTGGAGACCCAGTACTTC.

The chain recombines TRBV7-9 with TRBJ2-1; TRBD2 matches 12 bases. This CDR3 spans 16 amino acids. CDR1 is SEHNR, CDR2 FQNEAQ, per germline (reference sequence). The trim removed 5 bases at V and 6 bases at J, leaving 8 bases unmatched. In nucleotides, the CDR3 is TGTGCCAGCAGCCCTAGCGGGAGGGGTCTACGCAATGAGCAGTTCTTC. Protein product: CASSPSGRGLRNEQFF. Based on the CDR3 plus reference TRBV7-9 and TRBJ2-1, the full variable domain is DTGVSQNPRHKITKRGQNVTFRCDPISEHNRLYWYRQTLGQGPEFLTYFQNEAQLEKSRLLSDRFSAERPKGSFSTLEIQRTEQGDSAMYLCASSPSGRGLRNEQFFGPGTRLTVL.

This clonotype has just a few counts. The CDR3 region has the DNA TGTGCCAGCAGTCGAGCGGGAGCCTCCTACAATGAGCAGTTCTTC. Translation: CASSRAGASYNEQFF. The chain is built from TRBV12-3 or TRBV12-4 and TRBJ2-1; TRBD2 aligns across 8 bases. The CDR3 is 15 amino acids. V lost 5 bases to trimming and J lost 0 bases; unmatched junction nucleotides: 3.